The T cell receptor beta chain under discussion was sequenced for a study of shared clonotypes between healthy human individuals. There are 16 residues in the CDR3. The ends lost 5 bases at V and 2 bases at J; junction bases unmatched: 7. The germline gives CDR1 MDHEN, CDR2 SYDVKM. Repertoires were generated with immunoSEQ multiplex PCR, while TCRdb's copy carries only in-frame clones and drops some. Among 2 million to 3 million clones listed, roughly 93% were seen once. Sequenced input: naive CD4+ T cells from PBMCs. Subset denoted: CD45RA+ positively selected. The V gene is TRBV28, the J gene TRBJ2-1; TRBD1 matches at 9 bases. The receptor comes from a man between 18 and 29 years old in good health. Some clones in this sample may be carry-over from other donors' samples. The CDR3 bases are TGTGCCAGCAGTACATCCGGGACAGGGCCCTACAATGAGCAGTTCTTC. Translating it yields CASSTSGTGPYNEQFF. Together with reference TRBV28 and TRBJ2-1, the CDR3 gives the full variable domain: DVKVTQSSRYLVKRTGEKVFLECVQDMDHENMFWYRQDPGLGLRLIYFSYDVKMKEKGDIPEGYSVSREKKERFSLILESASTNQTSMYLCASSTSGTGPYNEQFFGPGTRLTVL.